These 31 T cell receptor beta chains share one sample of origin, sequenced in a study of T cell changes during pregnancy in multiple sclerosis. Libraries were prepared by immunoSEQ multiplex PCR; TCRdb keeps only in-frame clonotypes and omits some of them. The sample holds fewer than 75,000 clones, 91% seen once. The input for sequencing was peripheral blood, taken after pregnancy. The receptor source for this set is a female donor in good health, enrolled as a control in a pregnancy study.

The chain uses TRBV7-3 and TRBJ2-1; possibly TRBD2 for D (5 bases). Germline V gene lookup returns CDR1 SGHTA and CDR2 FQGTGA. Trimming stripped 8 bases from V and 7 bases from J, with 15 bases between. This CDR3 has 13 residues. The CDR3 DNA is TGTGCCAGCGGGGAGCCCACTAGTAATGAGCAGTTCTTC. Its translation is CASGEPTSNEQFF.

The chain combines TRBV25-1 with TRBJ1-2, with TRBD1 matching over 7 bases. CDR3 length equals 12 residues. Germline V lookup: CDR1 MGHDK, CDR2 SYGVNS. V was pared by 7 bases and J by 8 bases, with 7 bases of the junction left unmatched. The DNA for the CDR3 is TGTGCCAGCACCAACAGGGGAGGCGGCTACACCTTC. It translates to CASTNRGGGYTF.

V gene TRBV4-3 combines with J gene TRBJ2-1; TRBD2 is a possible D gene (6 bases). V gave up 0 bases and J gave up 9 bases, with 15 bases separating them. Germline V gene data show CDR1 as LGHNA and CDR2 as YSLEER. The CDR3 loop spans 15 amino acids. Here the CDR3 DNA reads TGCGCCAGCAGCCAAGATCGGAGACTAGAGGGTGAGCAGTTCTTC. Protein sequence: CASSQDRRLEGEQFF.

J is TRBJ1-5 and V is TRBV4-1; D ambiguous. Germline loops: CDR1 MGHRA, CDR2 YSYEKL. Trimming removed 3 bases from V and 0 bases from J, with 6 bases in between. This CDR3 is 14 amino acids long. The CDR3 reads CASSQAHSNQPQHF. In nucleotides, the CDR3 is TGCGCCAGCAGCCAGGCACATAGCAATCAGCCCCAGCATTTT.

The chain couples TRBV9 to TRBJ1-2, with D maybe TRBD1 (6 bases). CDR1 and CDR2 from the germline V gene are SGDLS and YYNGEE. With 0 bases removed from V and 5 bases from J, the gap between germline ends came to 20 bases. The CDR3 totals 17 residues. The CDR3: CASSVGGGGGGGYGYTF. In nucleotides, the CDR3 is TGTGCCAGCAGCGTAGGAGGGGGGGGTGGCGGTGGTTATGGCTACACCTTC.

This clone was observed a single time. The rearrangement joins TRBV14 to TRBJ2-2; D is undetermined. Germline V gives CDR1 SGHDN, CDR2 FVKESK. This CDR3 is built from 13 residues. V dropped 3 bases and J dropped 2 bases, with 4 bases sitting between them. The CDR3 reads CASSHYNTGELFF. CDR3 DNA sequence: TGTGCCAGCAGCCACTATAACACCGGGGAGCTGTTTTTT. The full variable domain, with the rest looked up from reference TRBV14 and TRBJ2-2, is EAGVTQFPSHSVIEKGQTVTLRCDPISGHDNLYWYRRVMGKEIKFLLHFVKESKQDESGMPNNRFLAERTGGTYSTLKVQPAELEDSGVYFCASSHYNTGELFFGEGSRLTVL.

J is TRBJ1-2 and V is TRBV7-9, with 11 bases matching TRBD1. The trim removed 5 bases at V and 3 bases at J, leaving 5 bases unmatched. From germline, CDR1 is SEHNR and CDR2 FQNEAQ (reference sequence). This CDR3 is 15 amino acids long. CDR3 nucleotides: TGTGCCAGCAGCCAAGGACAGGGGGCATACTATGGCTACACCTTC. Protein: CASSQGQGAYYGYTF.

Written as DNA, the CDR3 is TGCGCCAGCAGCGGGGACAGGGTAGAAGACTATGGCTACACCTTC. Encoded protein: CASSGDRVEDYGYTF. The chain combines TRBV5-1 with TRBJ1-2; 9 bases are shared with TRBD1. The germline V gene encodes CDR1 SGHRS and CDR2 YFSETQ. J was trimmed by 3 bases and V by 4 bases; bases with no gene match: 7. The CDR3 contains 15 residues.

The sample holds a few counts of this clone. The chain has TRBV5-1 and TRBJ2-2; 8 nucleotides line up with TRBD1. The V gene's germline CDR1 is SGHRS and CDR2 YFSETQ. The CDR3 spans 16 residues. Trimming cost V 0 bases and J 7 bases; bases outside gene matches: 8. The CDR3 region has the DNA TGCGCCAGCAGCTTGGTTGGGCAGGGGGCCCACGGGGAGCTGTTTTTT. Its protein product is CASSLVGQGAHGELFF.

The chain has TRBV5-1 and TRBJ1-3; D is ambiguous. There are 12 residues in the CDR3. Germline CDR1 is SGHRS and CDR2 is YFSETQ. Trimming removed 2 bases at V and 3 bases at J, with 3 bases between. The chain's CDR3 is CASSFGGNTIYF. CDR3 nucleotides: TGCGCCAGCAGCTTCGGTGGAAACACCATATATTTT.

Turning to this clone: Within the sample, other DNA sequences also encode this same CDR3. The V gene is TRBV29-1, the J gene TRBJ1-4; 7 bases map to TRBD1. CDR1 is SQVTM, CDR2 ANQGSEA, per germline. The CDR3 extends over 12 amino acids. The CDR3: CSPRGEHEKLFF. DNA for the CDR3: TGCAGTCCCAGGGGGGAGCACGAAAAACTGTTTTTT.

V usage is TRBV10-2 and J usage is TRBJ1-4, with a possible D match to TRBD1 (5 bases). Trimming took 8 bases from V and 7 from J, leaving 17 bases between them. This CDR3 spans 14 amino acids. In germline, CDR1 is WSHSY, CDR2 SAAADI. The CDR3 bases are TGCGCCAGCTCCCAGGCAGGGCTGTCTGAAAAACTGTTTTTT. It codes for CASSQAGLSEKLFF.

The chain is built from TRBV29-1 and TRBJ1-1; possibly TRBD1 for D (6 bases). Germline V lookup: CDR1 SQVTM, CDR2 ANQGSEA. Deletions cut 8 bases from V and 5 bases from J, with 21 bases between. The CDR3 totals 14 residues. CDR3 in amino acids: CSSRGGGVGTEAFF. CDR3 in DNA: TGCAGCTCCCGCGGAGGGGGGGTGGGAACTGAAGCTTTCTTT.

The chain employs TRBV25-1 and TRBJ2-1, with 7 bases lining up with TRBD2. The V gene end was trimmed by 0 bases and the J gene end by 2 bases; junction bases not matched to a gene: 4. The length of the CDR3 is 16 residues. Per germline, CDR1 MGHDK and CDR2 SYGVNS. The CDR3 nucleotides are TGTGCCAGCAGTGAATATCGCGGGAGCCCCTACAATGAGCAGTTCTTC. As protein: CASSEYRGSPYNEQFF.

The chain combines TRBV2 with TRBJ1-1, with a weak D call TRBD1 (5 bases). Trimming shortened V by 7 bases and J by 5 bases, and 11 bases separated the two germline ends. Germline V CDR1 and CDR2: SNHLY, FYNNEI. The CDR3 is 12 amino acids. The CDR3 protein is CASKSGQTEAFF. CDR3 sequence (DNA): TGTGCCAGCAAATCAGGACAAACTGAAGCTTTCTTT. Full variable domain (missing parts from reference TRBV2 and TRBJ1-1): EPEVTQTPSHQVTQMGQEVILRCVPISNHLYFYWYRQILGQKVEFLVSFYNNEISEKSEIFDDQFSVERPDGSNFTLKIRSTKLEDSAMYFCASKSGQTEAFFGQGTRLTVV.

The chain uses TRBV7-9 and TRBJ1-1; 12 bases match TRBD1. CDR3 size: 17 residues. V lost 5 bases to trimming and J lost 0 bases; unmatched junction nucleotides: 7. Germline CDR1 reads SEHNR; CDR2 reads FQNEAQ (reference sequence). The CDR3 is CASSPGTGGIMNTEAFF. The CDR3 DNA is TGTGCCAGCAGCCCTGGGACAGGGGGCATCATGAACACTGAAGCTTTCTTT.

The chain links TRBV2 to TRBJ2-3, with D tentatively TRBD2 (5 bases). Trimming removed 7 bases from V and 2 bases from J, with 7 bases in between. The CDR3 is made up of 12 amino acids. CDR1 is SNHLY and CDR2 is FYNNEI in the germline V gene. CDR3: CASILATDTQYF. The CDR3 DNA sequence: TGTGCCAGCATCCTAGCCACAGATACGCAGTATTTT.

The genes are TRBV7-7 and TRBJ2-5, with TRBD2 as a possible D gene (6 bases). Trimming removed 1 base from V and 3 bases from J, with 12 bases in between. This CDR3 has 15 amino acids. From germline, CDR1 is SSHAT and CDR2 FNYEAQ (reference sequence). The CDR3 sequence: CASSLGASEEETQYF. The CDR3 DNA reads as TGTGCCAGCAGCTTAGGGGCTAGCGAAGAAGAGACCCAGTACTTC.

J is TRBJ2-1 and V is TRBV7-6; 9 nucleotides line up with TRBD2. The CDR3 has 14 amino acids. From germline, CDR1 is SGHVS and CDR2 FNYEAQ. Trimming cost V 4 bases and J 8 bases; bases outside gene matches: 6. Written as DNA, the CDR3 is TGTGCCAGCAGCTGGGCGGGAGGGGCCGATGAGCAGTTCTTC. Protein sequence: CASSWAGGADEQFF.

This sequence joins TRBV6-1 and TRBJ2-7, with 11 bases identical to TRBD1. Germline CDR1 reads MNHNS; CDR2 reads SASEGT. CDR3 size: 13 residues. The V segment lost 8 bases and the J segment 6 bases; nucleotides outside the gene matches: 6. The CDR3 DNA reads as TGTGCCAGCCTTTGGACAGGGGGCTTCGAGCAGTACTTC. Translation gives CASLWTGGFEQYF.

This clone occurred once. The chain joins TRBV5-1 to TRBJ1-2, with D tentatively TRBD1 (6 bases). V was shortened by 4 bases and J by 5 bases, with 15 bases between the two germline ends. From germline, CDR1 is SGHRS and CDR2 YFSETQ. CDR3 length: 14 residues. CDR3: CASSPGQSIYGYTF. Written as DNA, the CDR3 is TGCGCCAGCAGCCCTGGACAGTCGATTTATGGCTACACCTTC.

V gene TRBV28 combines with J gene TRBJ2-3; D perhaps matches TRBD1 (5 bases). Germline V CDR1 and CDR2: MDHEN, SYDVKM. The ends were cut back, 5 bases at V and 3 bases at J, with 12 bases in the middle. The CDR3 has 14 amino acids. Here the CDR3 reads CASSPSQGTDTQYF. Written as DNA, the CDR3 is TGTGCCAGCAGTCCGTCTCAGGGAACAGATACGCAGTATTTT. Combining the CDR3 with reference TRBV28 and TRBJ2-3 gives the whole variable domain DVKVTQSSRYLVKRTGEKVFLECVQDMDHENMFWYRQDPGLGLRLIYFSYDVKMKEKGDIPEGYSVSREKKERFSLILESASTNQTSMYLCASSPSQGTDTQYFGPGTRLTVL.

CDR3 in DNA: TGTGCCAGTAGTATATGGAGGCCAGGGGCCAACGTCCTGACTTTC. It is translated as CASSIWRPGANVLTF. The chain combines TRBV19 with TRBJ2-6; D possibly corresponds to TRBD2 (5 bases). Germline CDR1 reads LNHDA; CDR2 reads SQIVND (reference sequence). Trimming took off 2 bases at V and 4 bases at J, with 9 bases between the two ends. This CDR3 is 15 amino acids long.

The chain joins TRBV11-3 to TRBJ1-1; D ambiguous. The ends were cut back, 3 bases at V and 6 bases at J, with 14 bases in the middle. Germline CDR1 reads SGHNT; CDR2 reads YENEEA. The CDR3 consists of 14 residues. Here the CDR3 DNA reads TGTGCCAGCAGCTTGACGGGAGGAATGGCTGAAGCTTTCTTT. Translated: CASSLTGGMAEAFF.

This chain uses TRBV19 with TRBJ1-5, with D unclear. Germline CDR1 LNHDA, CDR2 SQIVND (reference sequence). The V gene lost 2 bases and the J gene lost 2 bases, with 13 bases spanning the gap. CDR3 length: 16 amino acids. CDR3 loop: CASSIQVSSGNQPQHF. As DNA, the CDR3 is TGTGCCAGTAGTATACAAGTCTCCTCGGGCAATCAGCCCCAGCATTTT.

This chain's CDR3 is CASTQEALGTEAFF. CDR3 sequence (DNA): TGTGCCAGCACCCAAGAGGCTCTGGGCACTGAAGCTTTCTTT. The rearrangement joins TRBV6-1 to TRBJ1-1; D is undetermined. V was cut by 7 bases and J by 4 bases, with 16 bases left in between. Germline CDR1 reads MNHNS; CDR2 reads SASEGT. CDR3 size: 14 residues.

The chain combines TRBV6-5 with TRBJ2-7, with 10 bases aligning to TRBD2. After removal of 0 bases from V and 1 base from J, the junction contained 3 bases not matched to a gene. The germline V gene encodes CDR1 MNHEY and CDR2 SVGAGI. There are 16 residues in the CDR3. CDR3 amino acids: CASSYSRTSGSYEQYF. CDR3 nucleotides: TGTGCCAGCAGTTACTCGAGGACTAGCGGATCCTACGAGCAGTACTTC.

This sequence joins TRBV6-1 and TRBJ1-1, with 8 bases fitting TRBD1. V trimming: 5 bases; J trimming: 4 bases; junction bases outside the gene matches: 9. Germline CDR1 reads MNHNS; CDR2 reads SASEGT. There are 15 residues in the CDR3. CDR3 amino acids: CASSTTPDRATEAFF. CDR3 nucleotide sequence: TGTGCCAGCAGTACCACTCCGGACAGGGCCACTGAAGCTTTCTTT.

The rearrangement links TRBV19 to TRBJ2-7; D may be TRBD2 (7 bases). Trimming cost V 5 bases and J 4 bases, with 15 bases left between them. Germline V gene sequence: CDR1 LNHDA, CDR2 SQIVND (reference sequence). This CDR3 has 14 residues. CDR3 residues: CASSRRGAQYEQYF. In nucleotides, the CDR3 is TGTGCCAGTAGTCGTCGGGGGGCGCAGTACGAGCAGTACTTC.

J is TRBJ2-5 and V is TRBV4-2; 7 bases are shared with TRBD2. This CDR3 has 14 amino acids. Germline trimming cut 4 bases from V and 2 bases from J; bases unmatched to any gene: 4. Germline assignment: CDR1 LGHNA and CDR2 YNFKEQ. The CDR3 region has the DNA TGTGCCAGCAGCCGGGGGGGGTTACAAGAGACCCAGTACTTC. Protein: CASSRGGLQETQYF.

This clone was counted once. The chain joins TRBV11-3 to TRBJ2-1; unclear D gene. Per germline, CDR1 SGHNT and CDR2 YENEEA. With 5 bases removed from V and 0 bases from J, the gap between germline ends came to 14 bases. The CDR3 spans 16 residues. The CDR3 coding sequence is TGTGCCAGCAGCCTAGGCTTCTGGAGCTCCTACAATGAGCAGTTCTTC. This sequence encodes CASSLGFWSSYNEQFF.